This T cell receptor (beta chain) originates from a study of blood T cell repertoires in COVID-19. Overall study: Researchers got acute and convalescent COVID-19 samples from the United States, Italy and Spain. The cDNA or gDNA used as material had been derived from T cells, B-cell-depleted T cells, or PBMCs.

The V end was cut by 0 bases, the J end by 6 bases, with 7 bases between. The CDR3 has 13 amino acids. Germline V gene sequence: CDR1 SGHRS, CDR2 YFSETQ. In the original processing: Reference gene primer amplification gave nucleated cell count estimates. TCRdb's copy holds only in-frame clones and misses some; the assay was immunoSEQ multiplex PCR. V, J and clone size derive from that table, while D and trimming were established from the DNA sequence. The data hold tens of thousands of clones, with 65% to 85% observed a single time. The rearrangement uses TRBV5-1 and TRBJ1-5; D is uncertain. This clonotype was sampled from a human donor in a cohort sampled during active COVID-19. The sample comprised peripheral blood. In DNA, the CDR3 is TGCGCCAGCAGCTTGGAGGCGGGTCAGCCCCAGCATTTT. This translates into CASSLEAGQPQHF.